Following are 32 T cell receptor beta chains from one sample sequenced in a study of T-cell reconstitution after alpha-beta-depleted transplantation in children. Unique molecular identifiers tagged the TCRbeta library. Using its own MiXCR run on the PCR reads, TCRdb lists one record per CDR3 protein. The repertoire holds over 200,000 distinct CDR3 sequences, with approximately 15% as singletons. This specimen consisted of PBMCs, mostly from graft donor cells, obtained 360 days after TCRalphabeta/CD19-depleted stem cell transplant. The receptors were gathered from a male patient aged 2 to 10 who had a stem cell transplant for acute lymphoblastic leukemia, so the T cells may come from the graft donor.

This clonotype was seen more than once but under ten times. This chain joins TRBV20-1 and TRBJ2-7; D unclear. Trimming removed 0 bases from V and 0 bases from J, with 9 bases in between. Per the germline V gene, CDR1 is DFQATT and CDR2 is SNEGSKA (reference sequence). The CDR3 is 14 residues long. The CDR3 region has the DNA TGCAGTGCTAGAGATGCCCGCAGCTCCTACGAGCAGTACTTC. This encodes CSARDARSSYEQYF.

This clonotype was seen a handful of times. Here the CDR3 DNA reads TGTGCCAGCAGCAAAGCCGCGACAGTCCGCACAGATACGCAGTATTTT. Protein product: CASSKAATVRTDTQYF. The rearrangement joins TRBV21-1 to TRBJ2-3; the table calls TRBD1, which could not be checked here. TRBV21-1 is a documented pseudogene. CDR3 length: 16 residues.

J is TRBJ2-7 and V is TRBV4-2; 13 nucleotides match TRBD2. Germline V gene data show CDR1 as LGHNA and CDR2 as YNFKEQ. The CDR3 sequence is 17 residues long. The V and J ends lost 4 bases and 3 bases, in that order; junction bases with no gene match: 9. This chain's CDR3 is CASSPELGTSGDYEQYF. For the CDR3, the DNA is TGTGCCAGCAGCCCAGAGTTGGGGACTAGCGGGGACTACGAGCAGTACTTC.

This clonotype has ten or more counts. The chain joins TRBV9 to TRBJ2-7, with D unclear. The CDR3 covers 14 residues. CDR1 is SGDLS, CDR2 YYNGEE, per germline. With 0 bases removed from V and 0 bases from J, the gap between germline ends came to 7 bases. CDR3 in DNA: TGTGCCAGCAGCGTAGATGGCAACTCCTACGAGCAGTACTTC. Translating gives CASSVDGNSYEQYF.

This clonotype has only a few counts. This chain uses TRBV12-3 or TRBV12-4 with TRBJ1-5; D possibly corresponds to TRBD1 (6 bases). Between the trimmed V and J ends, which lost 3 bases and 6 bases, there was a span of 9 bases. The CDR3 has 13 amino acids. The CDR3 spells CASSFGGPQPQHF. DNA for the CDR3: TGTGCCAGCAGTTTCGGGGGGCCTCAGCCCCAGCATTTT.

This rearrangement joins TRBV20-1 to TRBJ1-5; D remains unclear. This CDR3 has 14 amino acids. Germline assignment: CDR1 DFQATT and CDR2 SNEGSKA (reference sequence). Trimming removed 2 bases from V and 0 bases from J, with 8 bases in between. CDR3 residues: CSARSGPSNQPQHF. The CDR3 DNA reads as TGCAGTGCTAGAAGTGGGCCTAGCAATCAGCCCCAGCATTTT.

This clonotype was recorded a few times. The CDR3 nucleotides are TGCAGCGTTGCAGGTAACGAAGGGATGAACACTGAAGCTTTCTTT. It codes for CSVAGNEGMNTEAFF. J is TRBJ1-1 and V is TRBV29-1; D is uncertain. Germline CDR1 is SQVTM and CDR2 is ANQGSEA. The V end lost 4 bases, the J end lost 0 bases, and 15 bases lay between the germline ends. This CDR3 region has 15 residues.

Turning to this clonotype: It may be a read error: a sequence one base away is much more abundant. This sequence joins TRBV28 and TRBJ1-3; possible D gene TRBD1, 6 bases. The germline V gene has CDR1 MDHEN and CDR2 SYDVKM. V was trimmed by 7 bases and J by 2 bases, leaving 12 bases between them. This CDR3 is 14 amino acids long. CDR3 sequence (DNA): TGTGCCAGCATTCCCAGGACAGCTGGAAACACCATATATTTT. This encodes CASIPRTAGNTIYF.

The chain combines TRBV20-1 with TRBJ2-7; 7 bases agree with TRBD1. Per germline, CDR1 DFQATT and CDR2 SNEGSKA (reference sequence). This CDR3 region has 11 residues. J gave up 3 bases and V 6 bases, and 2 bases lay outside the gene matches. The CDR3 DNA reads as TGCAGTGCCAGGACAGGCTACGAGCAGTACTTC. It codes for CSARTGYEQYF.

This clonotype has only a few counts. The V gene is TRBV28, the J gene TRBJ1-4, with unresolved D. The germline V gene has CDR1 MDHEN and CDR2 SYDVKM. The CDR3 extends over 15 amino acids. The ends were cut back, 3 bases at V and 0 bases at J, with 8 bases in the middle. The DNA of the CDR3 is TGTGCCAGCAGTTTCCGGCGGTCAACTAATGAAAAACTGTTTTTT. Encoded protein: CASSFRRSTNEKLFF.

This clonotype was observed at least ten times. The chain recombines TRBV5-6 with TRBJ2-5; a weak D match, TRBD1 (6 bases). The CDR3 extends over 16 amino acids. The germline gives CDR1 SGHDT, CDR2 YYEEEE. V was pared by 0 bases and J by 2 bases, with 14 bases between. Here the CDR3 reads CASSLANREWQETQYF. As DNA, the CDR3 is TGTGCCAGCAGCTTGGCCAACAGGGAGTGGCAAGAGACCCAGTACTTC.

This clonotype has a count of ten or more. The chain couples TRBV5-1 to TRBJ2-1; TRBD2 aligns across 8 bases. Germline V CDR1 and CDR2: SGHRS, YFSETQ. V dropped 2 bases and J dropped 7; count of bases not matched to a gene: 8. There are 15 residues in the CDR3. CDR3 residues: CASSLGRGGLNEQFF. The CDR3 DNA follows: TGCGCCAGCAGCTTAGGTCGGGGGGGCCTGAATGAGCAGTTCTTC.

In this sample, this clonotype turned up a few times. The genes are TRBV28 and TRBJ2-7; 10 bases line up with TRBD2. This CDR3 region has 16 residues. Trimming took 7 bases from V and 2 from J; bases not matched to a gene: 11. CDR1 MDHEN and CDR2 SYDVKM come from the germline V gene. Here the CDR3 DNA reads TGTGCCAGCATTTACAGCGGGGGGGCCAAGCCCTACGAGCAGTACTTC. Protein: CASIYSGGAKPYEQYF.

A few counts support this clonotype. CDR3 DNA sequence: TGTGCCAGCAGTCCAGTTTATCGGGCCAAAAACATTCAGTACTTC. Amino acids: CASSPVYRAKNIQYF. This sequence joins TRBV27 and TRBJ2-4; D is undetermined. The germline CDR1 and CDR2 sequences are MNHEY and SMNVEV (reference sequence). CDR3 length: 15 amino acids. V was pared by 5 bases and J by 1 base, with 12 bases between.

A few counts support this clonotype. V gene TRBV29-1 combines with J gene TRBJ2-7, with D maybe TRBD1 (6 bases). V was shortened by 3 bases and J by 0 bases, with 9 bases between the two germline ends. Germline CDR1 reads SQVTM; CDR2 reads ANQGSEA. The CDR3 is 13 amino acids. The DNA of the CDR3 is TGCAGCGTTGAGAAGACAGGCTCCTACGAGCAGTACTTC. As protein: CSVEKTGSYEQYF.

This clonotype was recorded a few times. V and J are TRBV12-3 or TRBV12-4 and TRBJ1-4; D remains unclear. Deletions cut 2 bases from V and 8 bases from J, with 15 bases between. This CDR3 comprises 15 residues. The CDR3 coding sequence is TGTGCCAGCAGTTTAATTGCCCAGACGAGGGAAAAACTGTTTTTT. Its translation is CASSLIAQTREKLFF.

This clonotype was picked up a small number of times. The V and J genes are TRBV7-6 and TRBJ1-1; 9 nucleotides line up with TRBD1. The germline gives CDR1 SGHVS, CDR2 FNYEAQ. With 0 bases clipped from V and 0 bases from J, the junction kept 2 bases outside the gene matches. The CDR3 length is 16 residues. In nucleotides, the CDR3 is TGTGCCAGCAGCTTAGCGACAGGGGGTTTGAACACTGAAGCTTTCTTT. Translating gives CASSLATGGLNTEAFF.

This clonotype appeared a few times. J is TRBJ2-3 and V is TRBV3-1, with TRBD2 identical over 9 bases. CDR3 length: 16 residues. The ends lost 1 base at V and 5 bases at J; junction bases unmatched: 7. The germline V gene has CDR1 LGHDT and CDR2 YNNKEL (reference sequence). Here the CDR3 DNA reads TGTGCCAGCAGCCAAGGTGGGCTAGCGGGGCGAGATACGCAGTATTTT. Its translation is CASSQGGLAGRDTQYF.

The chain recombines TRBV6-2 or TRBV6-3 with TRBJ2-7; tentatively, D is TRBD2 (6 bases). The V end lost 2 bases, the J end lost 4 bases, and 12 bases lay between the germline ends. The CDR3 is made up of 14 amino acids. CDR1 is MNHEY and CDR2 is SVGEGT in the germline V gene. The CDR3 sequence is CASSYAGRGYEQYF. As DNA, the CDR3 is TGTGCCAGCAGTTACGCCGGGAGAGGGTACGAGCAGTACTTC.

CDR3 residues: CASSPGQNLEQYF. In DNA form, the CDR3 reads TGTGCCAGCAGCCCGGGACAAAATCTCGAGCAGTACTTC. The chain couples TRBV11-3 to TRBJ2-7, with a tentative D call TRBD1 (6 bases). The CDR3 is made up of 13 amino acids. From germline, CDR1 is SGHNT and CDR2 YENEEA. Between the trimmed V and J ends, which lost 5 bases and 6 bases, there was a span of 14 bases.

This clonotype was recorded at least ten times. The rearrangement joins TRBV10-3 to TRBJ2-7; 7 bases agree with TRBD1. J lost 2 bases, V lost 4 bases, and 5 bases had no gene match. This CDR3 is 14 amino acids long. Germline assignment: CDR1 ENHRY and CDR2 SYGVKD. CDR3 sequence (DNA): TGTGCCATCAGTGTTACAGGGGCGACCTACGAGCAGTACTTC. This gives the protein CAISVTGATYEQYF.

The genes are TRBV10-3 and TRBJ2-7; D tentatively fits TRBD1 or TRBD2 (5 bases each). The CDR3 has 14 amino acids. V gave up 7 bases and J gave up 2 bases, with 15 bases separating them. CDR1 ENHRY and CDR2 SYGVKD come from the germline V gene. For the CDR3, the DNA is TGTGCCATCACTTCCGGGACCGGACCCTACGAGCAGTACTTC. Encoded protein: CAITSGTGPYEQYF.

This clonotype was picked up many times. This chain joins TRBV5-1 and TRBJ1-5; no clear D gene. The CDR3 consists of 16 residues. The V end lost 0 bases, the J end lost 3 bases, and 13 bases lay between the germline ends. CDR1 is SGHRS, CDR2 YFSETQ, per germline. The DNA of the CDR3 is TGCGCCAGCAGCTTGGAACCCACGGAGTTCAATCAGCCCCAGCATTTT. Its translation: CASSLEPTEFNQPQHF.

The table lists this clonotype with a few counts. The CDR3 DNA sequence: TGTGCCAGCAGTGCCCGGGAAACTCAAGAGACCCAGTACTTC. This sequence encodes CASSARETQETQYF. The chain recombines TRBV2 with TRBJ2-5; possible D gene TRBD2, 5 bases. Germline CDR1 reads SNHLY; CDR2 reads FYNNEI. There are 14 residues in the CDR3. Trimming removed 4 bases at V and 2 bases at J, with 11 bases between.

CDR3 nucleotide sequence: TGTGCCAGCAGTTTAGGGGAGTATCAGCCCCAGCATTTT. It yields the protein CASSLGEYQPQHF. The chain uses TRBV12-3 or TRBV12-4 and TRBJ1-5; D is unclear. V lost 1 base to trimming and J lost 5 bases, with 6 bases between them. The length of the CDR3 is 13 residues.

Only a few counts were recorded for this clonotype. The V and J genes are TRBV12-3 or TRBV12-4 and TRBJ2-1, with TRBD1 matching 9 bases. CDR3 size: 16 residues. V gave up 3 bases and J gave up 8 bases; unmatched junction bases: 11. DNA for the CDR3: TGTGCCAGCAGTTTCTATACGACAGGGGGTGGGGATGAGCAGTTCTTC. Amino acid sequence: CASSFYTTGGGDEQFF.

This clonotype was detected a few times. The chain links TRBV7-9 to TRBJ1-3; D remains unclear. Germline V lookup: CDR1 SEHNR, CDR2 FQNEAQ (reference sequence). V was trimmed by 5 bases and J by 4 bases, leaving 18 bases between them. The CDR3 runs to 16 residues. CDR3 DNA: TGTGCCAGCAGCCCCCGTTGGTCCTCTCCGGGAAACACCATATATTTT. Translating it yields CASSPRWSSPGNTIYF. Based on the CDR3 plus reference TRBV7-9 and TRBJ1-3, the full variable domain is DTGVSQNPRHKITKRGQNVTFRCDPISEHNRLYWYRQTLGQGPEFLTYFQNEAQLEKSRLLSDRFSAERPKGSFSTLEIQRTEQGDSAMYLCASSPRWSSPGNTIYFGEGSWLTVV.

This chain uses TRBV20-1 with TRBJ2-2, with D unclear. The V end was cut by 3 bases, the J end by 5 bases, with 19 bases between. There are 16 residues in the CDR3. CDR1 and CDR2 (germline): DFQATT, SNEGSKA (reference sequence). The CDR3 nucleotides read TGCAGTGCTAGGGCTTATAGGGAACCCAAGACCGGGGAGCTGTTTTTT. Translation gives CSARAYREPKTGELFF.

This clonotype was seen a few times. V is TRBV10-2 and J is TRBJ2-1; tentatively, D is TRBD1 (6 bases). Germline CDR1 reads WSHSY; CDR2 reads SAAADI. V lost 6 bases to trimming and J lost 6 bases, with 15 bases between them. There are 14 residues in the CDR3. Here the CDR3 reads CASRHREEFNEQFF. Written as DNA, the CDR3 is TGCGCCAGCAGGCACAGGGAAGAGTTCAATGAGCAGTTCTTC.

The chain has TRBV15 and TRBJ2-1, with 7 nucleotides matching TRBD1. CDR1 is LNHNV and CDR2 is YYDKDF in the germline V gene (reference sequence). With 2 bases clipped from V and 5 bases from J, the junction kept 12 bases outside the gene matches. This CDR3 is built from 17 residues. The CDR3 spells CATSRRAPGQTDNEQFF. As DNA, the CDR3 is TGTGCCACCAGCAGAAGAGCGCCGGGACAGACCGACAATGAGCAGTTCTTC.

This chain uses TRBV2 with TRBJ2-3, with a weak D call TRBD2 (7 bases). V lost 4 bases and J lost 4, with 12 bases in between. The CDR3 covers 14 residues. Germline V gives CDR1 SNHLY, CDR2 FYNNEI. CDR3 DNA sequence: TGTGCCAGCAGTGCTCGGGGGGCCTCAGATACGCAGTATTTT. Its translation: CASSARGASDTQYF.

This sequence joins TRBV20-1 and TRBJ2-2; maybe TRBD2 (6 bases). The CDR3 is 16 amino acids. Trimming removed 2 bases from V and 3 bases from J, with 16 bases in between. CDR1 and CDR2 (germline): DFQATT, SNEGSKA (reference sequence). The CDR3 reads CSARRPGGKDTGELFF. CDR3 coding DNA: TGCAGTGCTAGAAGGCCCGGGGGAAAGGACACCGGGGAGCTGTTTTTT.